The clone carrying this T cell receptor (beta chain) was counted a single time. The method was immunoSEQ multiplex PCR; TCRdb's version includes in-frame clones alone and lacks a portion of them. The table has some 360,000 clones, approximately 89% seen once; the top ten hold over 3.5%. The sample comes from a study of blood T cell repertoires in COVID-19. Study in general: The United States, Italy and Spain provided the acute and convalescent COVID-19 samples. Sources were T cells, B-cell-depleted T cells, or PBMCs; the material itself was cDNA or gDNA.

The germline V gene encodes CDR1 LGHDT and CDR2 YNNKEL (reference sequence). Trimming took off 4 bases at V and 5 bases at J, with 20 bases between the two ends. The CDR3 loop spans 16 amino acids. One Seattle source followed patients from active infection through their disease course. The rearrangement joins TRBV3-1 (or the pseudogene TRBV3-2) to TRBJ1-2; possibly TRBD1 for D (6 bases). This receptor was obtained from a woman aged 60-75 years with COVID-19, enrolled during active disease. Sequenced sample: peripheral blood. The CDR3 reads CASSRAGVRGEYGYTF. The CDR3 region has the DNA TGTGCCAGCAGCCGGGCAGGGGTCCGAGGAGAGTATGGCTACACCTTC.